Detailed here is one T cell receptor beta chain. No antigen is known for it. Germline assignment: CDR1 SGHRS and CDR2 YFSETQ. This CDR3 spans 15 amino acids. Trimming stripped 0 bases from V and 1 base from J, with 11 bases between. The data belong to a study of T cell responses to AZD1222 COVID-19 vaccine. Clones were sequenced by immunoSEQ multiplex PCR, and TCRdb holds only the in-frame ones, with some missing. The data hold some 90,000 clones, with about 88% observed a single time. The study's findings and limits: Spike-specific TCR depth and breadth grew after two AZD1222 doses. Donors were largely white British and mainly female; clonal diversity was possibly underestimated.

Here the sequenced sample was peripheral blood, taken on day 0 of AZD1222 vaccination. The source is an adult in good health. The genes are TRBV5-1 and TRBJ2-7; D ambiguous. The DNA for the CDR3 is TGCGCCAGCAGCTTGGTTAGGGTAGGATCCTACGAGCAGTACTTC. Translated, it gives CASSLVRVGSYEQYF.